Listed here are 10 T cell receptor beta chains from one sample, sequenced in a study of T cells in localized non-small cell lung cancer. TCRdb keeps only in-frame clones here, not all; method: immunoSEQ multiplex PCR. Of 55,000 to 65,000 clones listed, approximately 93% were seen once; the top ten hold 15% to 20%. This sample comprised peripheral blood, obtained before any cancer treatment. These receptor sequences come from a man aged 35-69 years with stage I lung adenocarcinoma.

J is TRBJ2-7 and V is TRBV4-1, with D perhaps being TRBD1 or TRBD2 (5 bases each). Trimming stripped 1 base from V and 0 bases from J, with 10 bases between. CDR1 MGHRA and CDR2 YSYEKL come from the germline V gene. The CDR3 runs 15 residues. CDR3 loop: CASSQGWGPSYEQYF. The CDR3 DNA reads TGCGCCAGCAGCCAAGGCTGGGGACCCTCCTACGAGCAGTACTTC.

The J gene is TRBJ1-2, the V gene TRBV27; D call uncertain. The CDR3 has 15 amino acids. Germline assignment: CDR1 MNHEY and CDR2 SMNVEV (reference sequence). Trimming pared 4 bases from V and 8 bases from J, leaving 20 bases between. The CDR3 here is CASSSPPRGPRGYTF. CDR3 nucleotides: TGTGCCAGCAGTTCCCCCCCACGGGGTCCTCGCGGCTACACCTTC.

V is TRBV6-5 and J is TRBJ1-2, with D possibly being TRBD1 (5 bases). Germline loops: CDR1 MNHEY, CDR2 SVGAGI. This CDR3 region has 13 residues. The ends were cut back, 5 bases at V and 8 bases at J, with 15 bases in the middle. CDR3 protein: CASSRGQGRGYTF. CDR3 DNA sequence: TGTGCCAGCAGTAGAGGACAAGGACGGGGCTACACCTTC.

The count of this clone is one. The rearrangement joins TRBV13 to TRBJ2-5; D could derive from TRBD1 or TRBD2 (5 bases each). The CDR3 extends over 15 amino acids. Germline V gene sequence: CDR1 PRHDT, CDR2 FYEKMQ (reference sequence). The ends were cut back, 5 bases at V and 2 bases at J, with 15 bases in the middle. In nucleotides, the CDR3 is TGTGCCAGCAGCCCCACTTGGGGGAGACAAGAGACCCAGTACTTC. This sequence encodes CASSPTWGRQETQYF.

Remarks on this clone: The junction differs from germline at one of its ends, possibly a read error. The chain joins TRBV7-8 to TRBJ2-7, with 11 bases matching TRBD2. The CDR3 consists of 14 residues. CDR1 SGHVS and CDR2 FQNEAQ come from the germline V gene. This CDR3 reads CASSVAGGTYEQYF. Here the CDR3 DNA reads TGTGCCAGCAGCGTAGCGGGAGGGACCTACGAGCAGTACTTC.

A few counts support this clone. The chain has TRBV6-5 and TRBJ2-3, with D tentatively TRBD1 or TRBD2 (6 bases each). Trimming cost V 5 bases and J 4 bases, with 16 bases left between them. There are 15 residues in the CDR3. The germline gives CDR1 MNHEY, CDR2 SVGAGI. The CDR3 reads CASSHQGRDPDTQYF. The CDR3 DNA reads TGTGCCAGCAGTCACCAGGGGCGGGATCCAGATACGCAGTATTTT.

The CDR3 nucleotides are TGTGCCAGCAGCTTAGGTCCGGGCCGGGACTCCTACGAGCAGTACTTC. This codes for CASSLGPGRDSYEQYF. This chain connects TRBV7-9 to TRBJ2-7; maybe TRBD2 (5 bases). The germline V gene has CDR1 SEHNR and CDR2 FQNEAQ (reference sequence). Deletions cut 1 base from V and 0 bases from J, with 13 bases between. The CDR3 runs to 16 residues.

This sequence joins TRBV11-3 and TRBJ2-2; 11 bases fit TRBD1. The ends lost 1 base at V and 4 bases at J; junction bases unmatched: 2. The CDR3 contains 16 residues. The germline V gene has CDR1 SGHNT and CDR2 YENEEA. The CDR3 sequence is CASSLGGTGGTGELFF. CDR3 nucleotides: TGTGCCAGCAGCTTAGGAGGGACAGGGGGCACCGGGGAGCTGTTTTTT. The variable domain in full, with the rest retrieved from reference TRBV11-3 and TRBJ2-2, is EAGVVQSPRYKIIEKKQPVAFWCNPISGHNTLYWYLQNLGQGPELLIRYENEEAVDDSQLPKDRFSAERLKGVDSTLKIQPAELGDSAVYLCASSLGGTGGTGELFFGEGSRLTVL.

The chain combines TRBV6-4 with TRBJ1-1, with D unclear. Germline loops: CDR1 MRHNA, CDR2 SNTAGT. The CDR3 has 13 amino acids. The V end lost 3 bases, the J end lost 1 base, and 6 bases lay between the germline ends. CDR3 sequence (DNA): TGTGCCAGCAGTGAGCGGGAGAACACTGAAGCTTTCTTT. It yields the protein CASSERENTEAFF.

This clone was detected only a few times. The genes are TRBV12-5 and TRBJ2-7; 9 bases map to TRBD1. Losses at the gene ends were 4 bases for V and 6 bases for J; bases not matched to a gene: 4. From germline, CDR1 is LGHNT and CDR2 FRNRAP. CDR3 length: 13 residues. CDR3 amino acids: CASGYGTGREQYF. In DNA form, the CDR3 reads TGTGCTAGTGGTTACGGGACAGGGCGCGAGCAGTACTTC.